This T cell receptor beta chain was sequenced during a study of blood T cell repertoires in COVID-19. Study background: Samples taken during acute and convalescent COVID-19 were collected in the United States, Italy and Spain.

Measured with immunoSEQ multiplex PCR; TCRdb has only the in-frame clones, and not every one. The data show under 450,000 clones, approximately 86% seen once. Trimming left V 3 bases short and J 1 base short, with 10 bases between. The CDR3 is 14 residues long. Germline loops: CDR1 MNHNS, CDR2 SASEGT. Enrolled during active infection, Seattle patients were then followed longitudinally. This clone was seen a single time. The rearrangement uses TRBV6-1 and TRBJ2-7; possibly TRBD2 for D (6 bases). Sequencing was performed on peripheral blood. The clonotype originates from a woman aged 55 to 70 with COVID-19, enrolled during active disease. CDR3 region: CASSEEGWSYEQYF. CDR3 coding DNA: TGTGCCAGCAGTGAGGAGGGTTGGTCCTACGAGCAGTACTTC.